This is a list of T cell receptor beta chains from one sample in a study of T-cell memory formation after mild COVID-19. Each CDR3 protein gets one entry after TCRdb re-called the 5' RACE reads with MiXCR. Here the sample spans some 450,000 distinct CDR3 sequences, 15% to 25% being singletons. The specimen was PBMCs or a T cell subset sorted from them (not recorded which). All receptors derive from an adult woman who had mild COVID-19 (a few samples of this study predate the infection). Cell type and time point are not known. CDR3s include the opening cysteine and the closing phenylalanine or tryptophan. Each record gives: D gene, clone size, J gene, V gene, CDR3 protein, CDR3 DNA. D genes are given only for firm matches. For some rows the clone size is stated as once, few or many, or as a class when expanded; others skip it.

d_call: TRBD2
clone_size: few
j_call: TRBJ2-1
v_call: TRBV3-1
cdr3_aa: CASSHGTSAHEQFF
cdr3_nt: TGTGCCAGCAGCCACGGGACTAGCGCCCATGAGCAGTTCTTC

d_call: NA
clone_size: many
j_call: TRBJ2-7
v_call: TRBV7-9
cdr3_aa: CASSLRLYEQYF
cdr3_nt: TGTGCCAGCAGCTTAAGATTATACGAGCAGTACTTC

d_call: NA
clone_size: few
j_call: TRBJ1-1
v_call: TRBV7-8
cdr3_aa: CASSSARVLNTEAFF
cdr3_nt: TGTGCCAGCAGCTCGGCCAGGGTTCTCAACACTGAAGCTTTCTTT

d_call: TRBD1
clone_size: few
j_call: TRBJ2-1
v_call: TRBV12-3/TRBV12-4
cdr3_aa: CASSPNRGSDEQFF
cdr3_nt: TGTGCCAGCAGCCCAAACAGGGGTAGCGATGAGCAGTTCTTC

d_call: NA
clone_size: few
j_call: TRBJ2-1
v_call: TRBV12-3/TRBV12-4
cdr3_aa: CASSLNGELVYNEQFF
cdr3_nt: TGTGCCAGCAGTTTAAATGGAGAGTTAGTCTACAATGAGCAGTTCTTC

d_call: NA
clone_size: NA
j_call: TRBJ2-7
v_call: TRBV9
cdr3_aa: CSSSLPGNEQYF
cdr3_nt: TGTTCCAGCAGCTTGCCGGGGAACGAGCAGTACTTC

d_call: NA
clone_size: NA
j_call: TRBJ2-2
v_call: TRBV3-1
cdr3_aa: CASSQMSERELFF
cdr3_nt: TGTGCCAGCAGCCAAATGTCGGAAAGGGAGCTGTTTTTT

d_call: TRBD1
clone_size: NA
j_call: TRBJ2-7
v_call: TRBV4-1
cdr3_aa: CASSQDPGQGPREQYF
cdr3_nt: TGCGCCAGCAGCCAGGATCCGGGACAGGGGCCGAGGGAGCAGTACTTC

d_call: NA
clone_size: few
j_call: TRBJ2-3
v_call: TRBV7-9
cdr3_aa: CASSSYPGTTLSTDTQYF
cdr3_nt: TGTGCCAGCAGCTCCTACCCCGGGACAACCCTTAGCACAGATACGCAGTATTTT

d_call: NA
clone_size: few
j_call: TRBJ2-1
v_call: TRBV19
cdr3_aa: CASSISTSLGEQFF
cdr3_nt: TGTGCCAGTAGTATTAGCACTAGCCTTGGTGAGCAGTTCTTC